What follows describes a single T cell receptor (beta chain). CDR1 and CDR2 (germline): SGHVS, FQNEAQ. V lost 5 bases and J lost 1, with 8 bases in between. The CDR3 loop spans 13 amino acids. Repertoires were generated with immunoSEQ multiplex PCR, while TCRdb's copy carries only in-frame clones and drops some. The repertoire holds approximately 170,000 clones, with approximately 86% as singletons. This specimen belongs to a study of blood T cell repertoires in COVID-19. As for the study in general: PBMCs, B-cell-depleted T cells, or T cells provided the cDNA or gDNA that made up the material.

Followed over time, Seattle patients had been enrolled while infection was active. The clonotype comes from a woman aged 80 or over with COVID-19, enrolled during active disease. The sample taken for sequencing was peripheral blood. This sequence joins TRBV7-8 and TRBJ1-1; D gene unclear. The CDR3 protein is CASSRFGNTEAFF. In DNA form, the CDR3 reads TGTGCCAGCAGCCGCTTCGGGAACACTGAAGCTTTCTTT.